A single sample is the source of the 14 T cell receptor beta chains below, sequenced in a study of regulatory T cells in long-lasting Graves disease (dated by TCRdb to about 2021). What this sample's time point label stands for: persistent/refractory GD, antithyroid drugs over 5 years with positive TRAb. RNA was extracted from PBMCs in TRIzol for both TCR sequencing and RNA sequencing. Libraries were made using multiplex PCR. TCRdb lists the instrument as Illumina HiSeq 4000. TCR beta libraries were built with iRepertoire HTBI primers and Arm-PCR amplification of CDR3 regions. The public reads were quality trimmed at Q25 with fastp and then assembled into clones with MiXCR by TCRdb, keeping productive beta chains. Identical CDR3 protein sequences are pooled into one entry, listed with their most common genes and DNA. In this sample the table shows roughly 500,000 distinct CDR3 sequences, about 20% of which occur a single time. Around 13% of the sample is in the top ten clones.

This material consisted of peripheral blood mononuclear cells (PBMCs), taken when the disease was refractory, from a patient treated with antithyroid drugs. All receptors come from a female donor with Graves disease.

This clonotype was counted ten times or more. V gene TRBV20-1 combines with J gene TRBJ1-1; D may be TRBD1 (6 bases). Germline CDR1 is DFQATT and CDR2 is SNEGSKA (reference sequence). The ends were cut back, 6 bases at V and 7 bases at J, with 12 bases in the middle. CDR3 length equals 11 residues. Written as DNA, the CDR3 is TGCAGTGCCAGGGGACGGCGTGAAGCTTTCTTT. Residues: CSARGRREAFF.

In its sample, this clonotype was seen many times. The chain has TRBV6-2 or TRBV6-3 and TRBJ1-2, with a possible D match to TRBD1 (6 bases). The V end was cut by 4 bases, the J end by 4 bases, with 10 bases between. Germline V gene sequence: CDR1 MNHEY, CDR2 SVGEGT. The CDR3 covers 13 residues. CDR3 bases: TGTGCCAGCAGTTGGCGGGACACCTATGGCTACACCTTC. Its protein product is CASSWRDTYGYTF.

V usage is TRBV28 and J usage is TRBJ2-7; 8 nucleotides align to TRBD1. CDR3 length equals 14 residues. The V gene end was trimmed by 8 bases and the J gene end by 6 bases; junction bases not matched to a gene: 12. CDR1 is MDHEN and CDR2 is SYDVKM in the germline V gene. CDR3 DNA sequence: TGTGCCAGCGGACTTACGGACAGGGTGAGCGAGCAGTACTTC. Translated, it gives CASGLTDRVSEQYF.

The chain couples TRBV28 to TRBJ1-2; no clear D gene. The germline V and J ends were trimmed by 6 bases and 0 bases, with 8 bases remaining between them. Germline loops: CDR1 MDHEN, CDR2 SYDVKM. This CDR3 comprises 13 residues. CDR3: CASRAAANYGYTF. Written as DNA, the CDR3 is TGTGCCAGCAGGGCAGCCGCTAACTATGGCTACACCTTC.

This clonotype was seen repeatedly, ten times or more. V gene TRBV28 combines with J gene TRBJ1-5; 8 bases fit TRBD1. The CDR3 has 14 amino acids. Germline loops: CDR1 MDHEN, CDR2 SYDVKM. Unmatched junction bases numbered 6, after V lost 4 bases and J lost 7 bases. This chain's CDR3 is CASSSGQGTQPQHF. In DNA, the CDR3 is TGTGCCAGCAGTTCAGGACAGGGTACCCAGCCCCAGCATTTT.

The chain combines TRBV28 with TRBJ2-6, with 8 bases lining up with TRBD1. Germline CDR1 and CDR2: MDHEN and SYDVKM. Trimming removed 4 bases from V and 4 bases from J; junction bases left unmatched: 18. There are 20 residues in the CDR3. The CDR3 region has the DNA TGTGCCAGCAGTTCGGTGTTGGGGACAGGTGGGTTGGAGGGGGCCAACGTCCTGACTTTC. Translating it yields CASSSVLGTGGLEGANVLTF.

This clonotype was seen ten or more times. The chain recombines TRBV7-4 with TRBJ1-6; TRBD1 agrees at 7 bases. The CDR3 has 17 residues. The germline V gene encodes CDR1 SGHVT and CDR2 SQSDAQ. J lost 6 bases, V lost 1 base, and 9 bases had no gene match. This chain's CDR3 is CASSLGGGTAFNSPLHF. The CDR3 nucleotides read TGTGCCAGCAGCTTAGGCGGTGGGACAGCGTTTAATTCACCCCTCCACTTT.

This clonotype showed up just a few times. The chain recombines TRBV12-3 or TRBV12-4 with TRBJ1-1, with unresolved D. This CDR3 has 13 residues. Trimming took 6 bases from V and 6 from J, leaving 14 bases between them. The DNA of the CDR3 is TGTGCCAGCAGCCTCGGTCGGGCGGCTGAAGCTTTCTTT. It translates to CASSLGRAAEAFF.

The sample holds many counts of this clonotype. V is TRBV7-2 and J is TRBJ1-2; 7 bases fit TRBD1. The V gene's germline CDR1 is SGHTA and CDR2 FQGNSA. This CDR3 has 13 residues. The V gene end was trimmed by 5 bases and the J gene end by 7 bases; junction bases not matched to a gene: 7. The CDR3: CASSPDRVSGYTF. CDR3 nucleotide sequence: TGTGCCAGCAGCCCTGACAGGGTTTCTGGCTACACCTTC.

This clonotype was detected ten times or more. This sequence joins TRBV6-1 and TRBJ2-5; possibly TRBD2 for D (6 bases). V dropped 1 base and J dropped 14 bases, with 17 bases sitting between them. CDR1 is MNHNS and CDR2 is SASEGT in the germline V gene. The CDR3 is 13 amino acids. DNA for the CDR3: TGTGCCAGCAGTGAAGTTCGGGACTCAACCAGATACTTC. Translated, it gives CASSEVRDSTRYF.

As for this clonotype: One end of the junction does not line up with germline, which may come from a read error. The rearrangement uses TRBV30 and TRBJ2-7; 11 bases fit TRBD2. This CDR3 has 15 amino acids. Per the germline V gene, CDR1 is GTSNPN and CDR2 is SVGIG (reference sequence). Here the CDR3 reads CTWREPGTSGYEQYF. Here the CDR3 DNA reads TGTACCTGGAGGGAACCGGGGACTAGCGGCTACGAGCAGTACTTC.

The gene calls are TRBV27 and TRBJ1-1, with 7 bases lining up with TRBD1. This CDR3 region has 12 residues. Trimming at V came to 5 bases and at J to 6 bases, leaving 3 bases not matched to a gene. The germline V gene has CDR1 MNHEY and CDR2 SMNVEV (reference sequence). The CDR3 sequence: CASSNRGAEAFF. The CDR3 nucleotides are TGTGCCAGCAGTAACAGGGGCGCTGAAGCTTTCTTT.

The V call is TRBV6-4, the J call TRBJ2-5; D might be TRBD1 (5 bases). The V gene's germline CDR1 is MRHNA and CDR2 SNTAGT. Trimming cost V 10 bases and J 5 bases, with 11 bases left between them. The CDR3 spans 11 residues. The CDR3 region has the DNA TGTGCCATCACGAAGGGGGAGACCCAGTACTTC. It translates to CAITKGETQYF.

This clonotype was picked up many times. This rearrangement joins TRBV5-1 to TRBJ1-2; D gene ambiguous. The germline V gene encodes CDR1 SGHRS and CDR2 YFSETQ. This CDR3 region has 13 residues. V was pared by 1 base and J by 4 bases, with 8 bases between. The CDR3 sequence is CASSLKGSYGYTF. The CDR3 coding sequence is TGCGCCAGCAGCTTGAAAGGATCCTATGGCTACACCTTC.